This T cell receptor (beta chain) was sequenced in a study of blood T cell repertoires in COVID-19. Study details: Sources were T cells, B-cell-depleted T cells, or PBMCs; the material itself was cDNA or gDNA.

With 3 bases removed from V and 6 bases from J, the gap between germline ends came to 19 bases. The CDR3 has 15 residues. The germline V gene encodes CDR1 GTSNPN and CDR2 SVGIG (reference sequence). Methods used by the authors: Reference gene primers were amplified, and this amplification served to estimate nucleated cell counts. Sequencing used immunoSEQ multiplex PCR; TCRdb keeps in-frame clones, though not all of them. V and J calls and clone size are copied from that table; D and trimming were computed from the DNA. There are some 200,000 clones in the sample; about nine tenths occur only once, and about 5% lies in the top ten.

The origin of this receptor is a woman in her 40s with acute or convalescent COVID-19. The chain combines TRBV30 with TRBJ2-3; TRBD2 might be the D (7 bases). Input material: peripheral blood. CDR3 sequence: CAWSAGGGATDTQYF. For the CDR3, the DNA is TGTGCCTGGAGCGCCGGAGGGGGGGCCACGGATACGCAGTATTTT.